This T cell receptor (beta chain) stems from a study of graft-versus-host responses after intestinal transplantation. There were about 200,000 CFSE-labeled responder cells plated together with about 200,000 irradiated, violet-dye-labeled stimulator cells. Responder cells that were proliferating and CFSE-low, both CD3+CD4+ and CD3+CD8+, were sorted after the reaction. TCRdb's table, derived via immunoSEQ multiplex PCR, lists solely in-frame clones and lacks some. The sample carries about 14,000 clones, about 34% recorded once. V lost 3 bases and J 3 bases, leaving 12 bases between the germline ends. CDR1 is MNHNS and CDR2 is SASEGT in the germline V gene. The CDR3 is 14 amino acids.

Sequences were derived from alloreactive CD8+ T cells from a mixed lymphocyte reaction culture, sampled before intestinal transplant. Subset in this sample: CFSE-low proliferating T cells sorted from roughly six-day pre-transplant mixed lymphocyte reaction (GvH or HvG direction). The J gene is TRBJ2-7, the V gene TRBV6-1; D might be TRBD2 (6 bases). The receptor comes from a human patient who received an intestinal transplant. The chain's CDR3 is CASSEGGALYEQYF. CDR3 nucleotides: TGTGCCAGCAGTGAGGGCGGGGCCCTCTACGAGCAGTACTTC.